This TCR beta chain was identified during a study of CD8 T cells in Susac syndrome (dated by TCRdb to about 2019). Background for the entire study: Whether CD8+ T cell activation and differentiation in Susac syndrome was antigen driven was tested using repertoire sequencing. Clonality of the CD8+ T cell repertoire was compared between more than 10 healthy donors, roughly 14 Susac syndrome patients and under 19 multiple sclerosis patients. Broader findings and caveats from the paper: The number of individuals in the TCR sequencing and HLA analysis was acknowledged as relatively small.

RNA was extracted using the RNeasy kit, and roughly 0.5 to 1 ug of the RNA was reverse transcribed with random hexamers. The immunoSEQ multiplex PCR assay, covering 54 Vbeta and 13 Jbeta segments, was used to amplify TCR beta CDR3 regions. Bias from PCR amplification was corrected by using a synthetic template baseline for primer optimization and for computational correction. The study's own analysis went as follows. Reads were annotated to V, D and J genes according to IMGT and were analyzed with immunoSEQ Analyzer, with only productive sequences retained. To calculate clonality, Shannon entropy was normalized by log2 of the number of productive unique sequences and then subtracted from one. For each patient and control, public and private clones were evaluated among the 100 most prevalent clones. A clone was defined as Susac-specific if it was absent from the healthy and MS cohorts, from around 960 published viral clones and from other ImmuneACCESS disease sequences. TCRdb reprocessing: public reads trimmed at Q25 with fastp, clones called with MiXCR, in-frame beta chains kept. Every distinct CDR3 protein forms one entry, paired with its most common genes and DNA. These V and J calls originate from TCRdb's pipeline instead of the authors' own analysis. In all, the sample holds about 400,000 distinct CDR3 sequences, and 75% to 90% of those were seen once. Together, the top ten hold approximately 0.12% of the sample.

High-throughput TCR beta sequencing profiled peripheral blood CD8+ and CD4+ T cells from healthy donors, Susac syndrome patients and multiple sclerosis patients. The multiple sclerosis controls were treatment-naive patients who had stable or active relapsing-remitting disease and met the revised McDonald criteria. Bulk CD8+ and CD4+ T cells were purified by magnetic negative isolation, while CD8+ TEMRA cells were enriched using FACS. Blood was collected in EDTA tubes and processed within 24 hours, with PBMCs isolated through density gradient centrifugation. PBMCs destined for TCR sequencing were cryopreserved in liquid nitrogen and later thawed in a 37 °C water bath. The sorted or isolated CD4+, CD8+ and CD8+ TEMRA cells reached a purity of at least 90%. From cysteine to phenylalanine, the CDR3 is 16 amino acids long. The only DNA kept is the CDR3, 48 bases in frame from the first base. V lost 4 bases and J lost 0 bases; the stretch between them is 13 bases long. Looking up the germline V gene yields CDR1 SQVTM and CDR2 ANQGSEA.

As concerns this clonotype: Its antigen target is currently unknown. The sample holds no much larger clone one base away, and base qualities are not on file.

Rearrangement joined TRBV29-1 to TRBJ2-6; matching of 6 bases hints at TRBD2 as the D gene. The receptor was derived from a human donor with multiple sclerosis. Sequenced material: CD8+ T cells from PBMCs. The bases are TGCAGCGTTGCTGTTCCCGGGAGCTCTGGGGCCAACGTCCTGACTTTC. This encodes CSVAVPGSSGANVLTF.